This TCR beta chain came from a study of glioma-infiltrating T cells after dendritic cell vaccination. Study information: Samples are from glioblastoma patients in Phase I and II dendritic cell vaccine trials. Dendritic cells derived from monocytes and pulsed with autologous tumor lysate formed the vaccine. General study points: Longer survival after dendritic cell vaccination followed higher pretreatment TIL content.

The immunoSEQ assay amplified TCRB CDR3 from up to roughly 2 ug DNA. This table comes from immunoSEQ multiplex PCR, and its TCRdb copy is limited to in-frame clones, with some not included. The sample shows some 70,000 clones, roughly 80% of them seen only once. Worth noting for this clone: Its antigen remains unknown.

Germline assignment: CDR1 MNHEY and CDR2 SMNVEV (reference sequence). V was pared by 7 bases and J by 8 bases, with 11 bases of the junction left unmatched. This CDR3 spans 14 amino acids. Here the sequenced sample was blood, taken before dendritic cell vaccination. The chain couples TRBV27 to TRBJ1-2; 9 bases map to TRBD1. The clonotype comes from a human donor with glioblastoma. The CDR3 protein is CASTFLGQGEGYTF. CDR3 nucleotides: TGTGCCAGCACCTTCTTGGGACAGGGTGAGGGCTACACCTTC.